This T cell receptor beta chain is drawn from a study of tumor-infiltrating lymphocytes in primary liver carcinoma. In the study overall: All patients had surgically resected primary liver carcinoma. T1-T3 N0M0 was the stage of the tumors, which were roughly 4.2 to 10 cm across. Each sample had roughly 3.5 to 8 million productive TCRbeta reads regardless of tissue type.

Unsorted whole blood served as the source of blood RNA, and germline DNA was extracted as well. TCR beta cDNA was prepared out of roughly 0.5 ug total RNA by means of a constant-region primer. Generation of the TCR beta libraries relied on three nested multiplex PCR rounds using slightly modified ARM-PCR. TRBV1-TRBV30 forward primers paired with a C-beta reverse primer were used in the first two PCR rounds, which ran approximately 11 cycles each. TCRdb fed the multiplex PCR reads into MiXCR, producing one record per CDR3 protein. The sample gives about 310,000 distinct CDR3 sequences, approximately 54% of which show up once; 15% to 20% is in the top ten. The study, taken as a whole, reports: Relative to tumor region pairs, the tumor-adjacent and tumor-blood pairs showed overlap that was lower.

Concerning this clonotype: The antigen is not known. A read error is likely, as this CDR3 ends without the conserved phenylalanine or tryptophan.

The CDR3 is 15 amino acids. Germline trimming cut 8 bases from V and 10 bases from J; bases unmatched to any gene: 14. Germline CDR1 reads MNHEY; CDR2 reads SVGAGI. Sequenced: peripheral blood. This receptor was taken from a woman aged 25 to 39 with primary liver carcinoma and hepatitis B virus infection. The chain joins TRBV6-5 to TRBJ2-1; 10 bases line up with TRBD2. The CDR3, as DNA: TGTGCCAGCTGGTTGGGACTAGCGTCAAGAGGGGAGCAGTTCCTC. The encoded protein is CASWLGLASRGEQFL.